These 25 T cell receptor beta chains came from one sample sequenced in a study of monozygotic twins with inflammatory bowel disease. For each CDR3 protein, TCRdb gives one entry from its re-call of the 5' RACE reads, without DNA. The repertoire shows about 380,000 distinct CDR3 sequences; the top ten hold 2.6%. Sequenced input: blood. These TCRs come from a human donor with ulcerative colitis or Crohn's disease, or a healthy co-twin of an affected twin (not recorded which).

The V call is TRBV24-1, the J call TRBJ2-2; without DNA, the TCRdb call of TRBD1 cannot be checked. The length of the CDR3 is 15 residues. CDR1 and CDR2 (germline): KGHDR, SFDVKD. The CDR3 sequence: CATSKTDGRTGELFF.

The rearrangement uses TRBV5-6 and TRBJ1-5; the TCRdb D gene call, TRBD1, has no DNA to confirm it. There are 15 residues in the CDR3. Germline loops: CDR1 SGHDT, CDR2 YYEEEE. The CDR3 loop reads CASSSSGQVYQPQHF.

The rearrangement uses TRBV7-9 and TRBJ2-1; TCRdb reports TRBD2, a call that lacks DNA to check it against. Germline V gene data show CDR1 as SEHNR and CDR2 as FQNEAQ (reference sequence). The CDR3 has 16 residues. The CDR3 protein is CASSLSASGGSGEQFF.

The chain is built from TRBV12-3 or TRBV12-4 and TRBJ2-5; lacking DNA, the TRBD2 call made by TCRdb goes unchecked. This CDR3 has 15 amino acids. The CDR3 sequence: CASSFRSAGQETQYF.

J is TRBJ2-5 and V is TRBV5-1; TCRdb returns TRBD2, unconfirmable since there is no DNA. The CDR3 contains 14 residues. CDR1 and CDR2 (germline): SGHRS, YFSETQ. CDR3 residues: CASSPSGGSETQYF.

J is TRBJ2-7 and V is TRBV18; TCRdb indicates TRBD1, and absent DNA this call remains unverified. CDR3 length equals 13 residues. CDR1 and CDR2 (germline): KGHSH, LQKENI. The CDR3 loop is CASSRDRVSEQYF.

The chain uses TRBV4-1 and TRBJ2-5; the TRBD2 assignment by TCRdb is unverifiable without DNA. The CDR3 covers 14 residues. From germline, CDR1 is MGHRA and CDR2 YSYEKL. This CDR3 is CASSQASGSETQYF.

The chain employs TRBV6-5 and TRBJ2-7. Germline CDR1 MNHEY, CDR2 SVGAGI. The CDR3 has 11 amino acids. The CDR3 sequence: CASSYLREQYF.

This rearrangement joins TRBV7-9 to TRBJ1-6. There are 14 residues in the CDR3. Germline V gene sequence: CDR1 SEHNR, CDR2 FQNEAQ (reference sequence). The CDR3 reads CASSRTRVDSPLHF.

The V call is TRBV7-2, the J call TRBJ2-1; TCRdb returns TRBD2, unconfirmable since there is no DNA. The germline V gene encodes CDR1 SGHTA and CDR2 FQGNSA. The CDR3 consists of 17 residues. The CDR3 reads CASSLPDLAGAGDEQFF. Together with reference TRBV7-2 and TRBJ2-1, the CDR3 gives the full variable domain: GAGVSQSPSNKVTEKGKDVELRCDPISGHTALYWYRQSLGQGLEFLIYFQGNSAPDKSGLPSDRFSAERTGGSVSTLTIQRTQQEDSAVYLCASSLPDLAGAGDEQFFGPGTRLTVL.

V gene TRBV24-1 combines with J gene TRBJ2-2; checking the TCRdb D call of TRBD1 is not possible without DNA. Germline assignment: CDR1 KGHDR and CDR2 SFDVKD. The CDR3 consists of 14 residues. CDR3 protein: CATSGTGSTGELFF.

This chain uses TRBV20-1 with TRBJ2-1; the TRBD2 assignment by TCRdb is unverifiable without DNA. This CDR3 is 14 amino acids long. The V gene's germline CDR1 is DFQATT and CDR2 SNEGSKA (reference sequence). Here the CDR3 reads CSARDVSGADEQFF.

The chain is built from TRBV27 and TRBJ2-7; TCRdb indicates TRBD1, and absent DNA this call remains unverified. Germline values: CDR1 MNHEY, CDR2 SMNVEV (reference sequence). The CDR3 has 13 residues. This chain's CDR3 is CASSKDRFYEQYF.

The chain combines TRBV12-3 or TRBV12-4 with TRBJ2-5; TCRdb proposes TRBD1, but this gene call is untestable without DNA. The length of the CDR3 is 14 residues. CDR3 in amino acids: CASSPLGPQETQYF.

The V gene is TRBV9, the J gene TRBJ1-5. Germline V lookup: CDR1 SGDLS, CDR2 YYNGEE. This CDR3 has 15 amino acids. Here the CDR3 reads CAGSVNMDSNQPQHF.

The CDR3: CASSSGSSGANVLTF. The chain employs TRBV12-3 or TRBV12-4 and TRBJ2-6. The length of the CDR3 is 15 residues.

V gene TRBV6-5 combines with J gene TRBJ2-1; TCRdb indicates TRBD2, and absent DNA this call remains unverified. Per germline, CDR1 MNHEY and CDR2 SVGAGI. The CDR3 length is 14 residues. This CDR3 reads CASSSSGGAVEQFF.

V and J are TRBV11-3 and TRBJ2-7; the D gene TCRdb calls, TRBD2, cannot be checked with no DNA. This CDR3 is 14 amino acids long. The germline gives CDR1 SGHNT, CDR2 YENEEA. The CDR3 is CASSKAGDSYEQYF.

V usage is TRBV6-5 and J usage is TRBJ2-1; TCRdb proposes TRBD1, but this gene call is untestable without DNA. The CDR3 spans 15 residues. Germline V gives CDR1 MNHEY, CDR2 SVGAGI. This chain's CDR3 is CASSYLGGAYNEQFF.

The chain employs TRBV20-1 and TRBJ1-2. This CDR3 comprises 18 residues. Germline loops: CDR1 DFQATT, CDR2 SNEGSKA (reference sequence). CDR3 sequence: CSARDVRSTYSDRYGYTF.

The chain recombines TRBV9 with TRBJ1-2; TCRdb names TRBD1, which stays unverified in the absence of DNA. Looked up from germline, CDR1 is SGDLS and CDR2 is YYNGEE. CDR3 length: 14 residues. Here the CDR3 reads CASSPGGRDYGYTF.

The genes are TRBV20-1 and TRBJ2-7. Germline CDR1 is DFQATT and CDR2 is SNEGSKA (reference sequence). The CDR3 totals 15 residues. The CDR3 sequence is CSARNLRGGSYEQYF.

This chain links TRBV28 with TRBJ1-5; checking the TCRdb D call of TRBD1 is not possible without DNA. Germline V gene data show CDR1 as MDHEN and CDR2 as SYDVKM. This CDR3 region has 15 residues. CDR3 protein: CASTPRTGRFQSQHF.

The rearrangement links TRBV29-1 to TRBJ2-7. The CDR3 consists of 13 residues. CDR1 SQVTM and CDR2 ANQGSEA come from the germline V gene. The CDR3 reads CSVAAGGAYEQYF.

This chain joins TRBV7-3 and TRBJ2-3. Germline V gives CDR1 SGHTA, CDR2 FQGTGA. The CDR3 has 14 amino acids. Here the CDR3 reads CASSSSTSTDTQYF.